This T cell receptor beta chain derives from a study of cytomegalovirus exposure and HLA in healthy donors. This CDR3 is 16 amino acids long. V dropped 3 bases and J dropped 0 bases, with 11 bases sitting between them. Germline lookup yields CDR1 LNHDA and CDR2 SQIVND (reference sequence). In this sample, this clone turned up once. The PCR was carried out with 60 Vbeta primers and 13 Jbeta primers. Repertoires were generated with immunoSEQ multiplex PCR, while TCRdb's copy carries only in-frame clones and drops some. The sample lists roughly 100,000 clones, 75% to 90% occurring once. Sequencing input: PBMCs. This chain joins TRBV19 and TRBJ2-2; a possible D gene is TRBD1 (5 bases). The TCR was taken from a man aged 40-55 years in good health and CMV-seronegative. Here the CDR3 DNA reads TGTGCCAGTAGTATCCAGGGCCCATCGAACACCGGGGAGCTGTTTTTT. Protein sequence: CASSIQGPSNTGELFF.